Below are 16 T cell receptor beta chains sequenced from a single sample in a study of blood T cell repertoires in COVID-19. Assay used: immunoSEQ multiplex PCR; TCRdb lists only in-frame clones, some missing. The sample carries over 80,000 clones, 70% to 90% recorded once. Sequencing input: peripheral blood. The receptors originated from a man in his forties or fifties with acute or convalescent COVID-19.

The CDR3 DNA sequence: TGTGCCAGCAGACCCGGGACAGGGGGCTATCAGCCCCAGCATTTT. This codes for CASRPGTGGYQPQHF. This rearrangement joins TRBV2 to TRBJ1-5, with 12 bases identical to TRBD1. The germline V gene encodes CDR1 SNHLY and CDR2 FYNNEI. The CDR3 runs to 15 residues. After removal of 6 bases from V and 5 bases from J, the junction contained 5 bases not matched to a gene.

By share, this clone counts as medium-sized. V is TRBV5-4 and J is TRBJ2-1, with 7 bases lining up with TRBD2. The V gene end was trimmed by 2 bases and the J gene end by 4 bases; junction bases not matched to a gene: 6. CDR3 size: 15 residues. Germline-derived CDR1 and CDR2 are SGHNT and YYREEE (reference sequence). Here the CDR3 reads CASSLGEGRYNEQFF. The CDR3 coding sequence is TGTGCCAGCAGCTTAGGGGAGGGCAGATACAATGAGCAGTTCTTC.

This chain joins TRBV3-1 (or the pseudogene TRBV3-2) and TRBJ1-3; D is undetermined. This CDR3 comprises 13 residues. CDR1 and CDR2 from the germline V gene are LGHDT and YNNKEL (reference sequence). V lost 6 bases and J lost 0, with 6 bases in between. The CDR3 DNA follows: TGTGCCAGCAGACTTCACTCTGGAAACACCATATATTTT. This translates into CASRLHSGNTIYF.

Here the CDR3 DNA reads TGCGCCAGCAGTGAAGGGGGATCTAGCCTTTCTAGCACAGATACGCAGTATTTT. This translates into CASSEGGSSLSSTDTQYF. The V call is TRBV10-2, the J call TRBJ2-3, with a possible D match to TRBD1 (6 bases). Trimming took 3 bases from V and 0 from J, leaving 19 bases between them. CDR1 and CDR2 (germline): WSHSY, SAAADI. The CDR3 sequence is 18 residues long.

The rearrangement joins TRBV9 to TRBJ1-1; TRBD1 is a possible D gene (6 bases). The V end lost 0 bases, the J end lost 2 bases, and 14 bases lay between the germline ends. CDR1 and CDR2 (germline): SGDLS, YYNGEE. This CDR3 contains 16 residues. CDR3 sequence: CASSVGPGEFNTEAFF. In nucleotides, the CDR3 is TGTGCCAGCAGCGTAGGTCCAGGGGAGTTCAACACTGAAGCTTTCTTT.

The chain carries TRBV5-4 and TRBJ1-2; 10 bases are shared with TRBD1. V shed 0 bases, J shed 6 bases, and the junction held 5 bases outside the gene matches. Germline values: CDR1 SGHNT, CDR2 YYREEE (reference sequence). The CDR3 consists of 15 residues. The CDR3 reads CASSLDDGTGDGYTF. CDR3 sequence (DNA): TGTGCCAGCAGCTTGGACGACGGGACAGGGGATGGCTACACCTTC.

The rearrangement joins TRBV18 to TRBJ2-5, with D hard to call. The CDR3 is made up of 16 amino acids. Trimming stripped 0 bases from V and 1 base from J, with 12 bases between. Germline V gives CDR1 KGHSH, CDR2 LQKENI. The CDR3 is CASSPPLGIFQETQYF. In nucleotides, the CDR3 is TGTGCCAGCTCACCACCTCTAGGAATCTTCCAAGAGACCCAGTACTTC.

This chain joins TRBV18 and TRBJ1-1; 7 bases match TRBD1. Germline CDR1 KGHSH, CDR2 LQKENI. J was trimmed by 11 bases and V by 2 bases; bases with no gene match: 8. The CDR3 is 13 residues long. CDR3 sequence: CASSPVTGSNAFF. The CDR3 region has the DNA TGTGCCAGCTCACCAGTGACAGGGAGTAACGCTTTCTTT.

The V call is TRBV11-2, the J call TRBJ1-6, with TRBD1 as a possible D gene (6 bases). Germline V gives CDR1 SGHAT, CDR2 FQNNGV. Trimming stripped 3 bases from V and 12 bases from J, with 18 bases between. CDR3 size: 15 residues. The CDR3 coding sequence is TGTGCCAGCAGCTTGTCGAGCGGGGGCTTGATACCCCTCCACTTT. Its protein product is CASSLSSGGLIPLHF. Supplemented by reference TRBV11-2 and TRBJ1-6, the full variable domain reads EAGVAQSPRYKIIEKRQSVAFWCNPISGHATLYWYQQILGQGPKLLIQFQNNGVVDDSQLPKDRFSAERLKGVDSTLKIQPAKLEDSAVYLCASSLSSGGLIPLHFGNGTRLTVT.

V gene TRBV11-2 combines with J gene TRBJ2-2; 8 bases fit TRBD2. V lost 4 bases to trimming and J lost 6 bases; unmatched junction nucleotides: 10. The CDR3 has 16 amino acids. CDR1 and CDR2 from the germline V gene are SGHAT and FQNNGV. CDR3 DNA sequence: TGTGCCAGCAGCTCGGGACTAGTGTCACCCGCCGGGGAGCTGTTTTTT. Its translation is CASSSGLVSPAGELFF.

The chain links TRBV15 to TRBJ1-6; TRBD1 agrees at 8 bases. Looked up from germline, CDR1 is LNHNV and CDR2 is YYDKDF (reference sequence). The CDR3 is 16 amino acids. J lost 10 bases, V lost 0 bases, and 8 bases had no gene match. The CDR3 nucleotides are TGTGCCACCAGCAGAGATCCCGGACAGGGAGGCTCACCCCTCCACTTT. It is translated as CATSRDPGQGGSPLHF.

This sequence joins TRBV13 and TRBJ2-3; D is undetermined. V was clipped by 3 bases and J by 2 bases, with 9 bases between them. Germline V gives CDR1 PRHDT, CDR2 FYEKMQ (reference sequence). CDR3 length: 14 residues. The CDR3 DNA reads TGTGCCAGCAGCTTCCTTCTAAACACAGATACGCAGTATTTT. It yields the protein CASSFLLNTDTQYF.

This clone was observed a few times. The rearrangement joins TRBV7-8 to TRBJ2-7; D is possibly TRBD1 (5 bases). From germline, CDR1 is SGHVS and CDR2 FQNEAQ. This CDR3 region has 15 residues. The V end was cut by 5 bases, the J end by 7 bases, with 21 bases between. The CDR3 coding sequence is TGTGCCAGCAGCCCCCGAGGTTACACAGGTGGGGAGCAGTACGTC. Its protein is CASSPRGYTGGEQYV.

J is TRBJ2-1 and V is TRBV29-1; 9 nucleotides align to TRBD2. Unmatched junction bases numbered 12, after V lost 8 bases and J lost 1 base. The CDR3 contains 16 residues. The V gene's germline CDR1 is SQVTM and CDR2 ANQGSEA. CDR3 loop: CSSSAQRGDSYNEQFF. The CDR3 DNA is TGCAGCTCCTCGGCTCAGCGGGGGGATTCCTACAATGAGCAGTTCTTC.

This sequence joins TRBV6-2 or TRBV6-3 and TRBJ1-2; D possibly corresponds to TRBD1 (6 bases). Germline values: CDR1 MNHEY, CDR2 SVGEGT. Trimming stripped 0 bases from V and 4 bases from J, with 9 bases between. There are 14 residues in the CDR3. The CDR3 region is CASSYSIGGYGYTF. DNA of the CDR3: TGTGCCAGCAGTTACTCCATAGGGGGCTATGGCTACACCTTC.

The CDR3 nucleotides read TGTGCCAGCAGCTCGGGACTAGCGGCCAAAGAGACCCAGTACTTC. This sequence encodes CASSSGLAAKETQYF. The rearrangement uses TRBV6-2 or TRBV6-3 and TRBJ2-5, with 11 nucleotides matching TRBD2. This CDR3 spans 15 amino acids. CDR1 and CDR2 (germline): MNHEY, SVGEGT. Unmatched junction bases numbered 6, after V lost 6 bases and J lost 3 bases.